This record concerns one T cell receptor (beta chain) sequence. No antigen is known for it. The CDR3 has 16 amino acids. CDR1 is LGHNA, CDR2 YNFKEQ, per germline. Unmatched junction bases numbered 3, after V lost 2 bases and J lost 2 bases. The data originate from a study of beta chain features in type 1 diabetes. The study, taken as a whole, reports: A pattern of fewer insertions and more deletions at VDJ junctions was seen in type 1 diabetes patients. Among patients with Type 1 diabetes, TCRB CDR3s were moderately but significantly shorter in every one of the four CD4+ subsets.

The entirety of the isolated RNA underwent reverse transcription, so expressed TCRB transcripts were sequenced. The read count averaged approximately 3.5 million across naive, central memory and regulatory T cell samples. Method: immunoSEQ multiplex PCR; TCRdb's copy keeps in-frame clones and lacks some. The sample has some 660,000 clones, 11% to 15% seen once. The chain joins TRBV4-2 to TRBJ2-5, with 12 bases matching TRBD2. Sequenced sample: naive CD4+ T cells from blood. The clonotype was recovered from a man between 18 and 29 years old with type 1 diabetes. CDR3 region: CASSQPSGRGQETQYF. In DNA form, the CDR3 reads TGTGCCAGCAGCCAACCTAGCGGGAGGGGACAAGAGACCCAGTACTTC.